Listed below are T cell receptor beta chains from one sample, sequenced in a study of blood T cell repertoires in COVID-19. TCRdb's copy holds only in-frame clones and misses some; the assay was immunoSEQ multiplex PCR. Of a few hundred thousand clones in the sample, more than 80% were seen once. The sequenced sample consisted of PBMCs or T cells enriched from blood (not recorded which). The receptor source for this set is a man between 18 and 35 years old who had recovered from COVID-19. CDR3s leave out the opening cysteine and the closing phenylalanine or tryptophan.

v_call	j_call	cdr3_aa
TRBV5-5	TRBJ2-5	ASSPGLAGETQY
TRBV7-3	TRBJ2-2	ASSPTGDRRTGELF
TRBV7-9	TRBJ2-1	ASSSTGTSGRAGWEQF
TRBV9	TRBJ2-3	ASSVGGVVDTQY
TRBV10-1	TRBJ2-1	ASSAYRGPEVNEQF
TRBV4-1	TRBJ1-6	ASSQFAGTGSSPLH
TRBV4-1	TRBJ2-5	ASSRRVVQQETQY
TRBV7-6	TRBJ2-7	ASSTGTSVFYEQY
TRBV7-3	TRBJ2-1	ASSPRQLAGGYSEQF
TRBV24-1	TRBJ2-2	ATSDLKGTEKNTGELF
TRBV28	TRBJ1-2	ASSFGRGDYGYT
TRBV12-5	TRBJ1-1	ASGSGGSGTEAF
TRBV30	TRBJ1-5	AWSWQVGDQPQH
TRBV13	TRBJ2-7	ASSLRAGNPYEQY
TRBV3-1/TRBV3-2	TRBJ2-1	ASSRVLAGGGEQF
TRBV2	TRBJ1-1	ASMWGLLRNTEAF
TRBV5-1	TRBJ2-1	ASSPDREQF
TRBV28	TRBJ1-2	ASSLRGPYGYT